This T cell receptor beta chain was profiled in a study of T cells after yellow fever vaccination. Broader study findings: There were almost no vaccine-responding clonotypes detectable in the sorted memory subsets on day 0. Subsequent booster samples again held most clones from primary vaccination (nearly 98% CD4, about 86% CD8).

One entry per CDR3 protein, called by TCRdb with MiXCR from the 5' RACE reads. The sample gives 15,000 or so distinct CDR3 sequences, about 4.1% of which show up once; about 0.4% is in the top ten. The CDR3 spans 16 residues. V was pared by 1 base and J by 3 bases, with 7 bases of the junction left unmatched. Germline V gene lookup returns CDR1 PRHDT and CDR2 FYEKMQ (reference sequence). In this sample, this clonotype turned up many times. This chain uses TRBV13 with TRBJ2-7; 9 bases line up with TRBD1. Source: PBMCs, either bulk or a sorted T-cell subset (CD4+, CD8+, memory, or dextramer-sorted; not recorded which), taken 15 days after the yellow fever booster vaccination. The TCR originated in a man aged 30 to 39 who received the YFV17D yellow fever vaccine. CDR3 nucleotides: TGTGCCAGCAGCTTAGAAGGACAGGGGCCTTTCTACGAGCAGTACTTC. Protein: CASSLEGQGPFYEQYF.